Below are 5 T cell receptor beta chains sequenced from a single sample in a study of T cell responses to AZD1222 COVID-19 vaccine (dated by TCRdb to the early 2020s). In the paper's terms, the time point label means: about 28 days (+/-7) after the second vaccine dose. Libraries were prepared through the immunoSEQ multiplex PCR assay. TCRdb mirrors the immuneACCESS table, restricted to in-frame sequences. Some clones are absent from its copies; in checked studies, under half trace to an unresolved V gene, and the reason for the others is unknown. The sample table records fewer than 120,000 clones; over 90% of these occur just once. The ten largest clones add up to 2.9% of the sample. Sequenced material: peripheral blood, taken 28 days after the second AZD1222 dose. The receptors come from an adult who received the AZD1222 COVID-19 vaccine.

The chain joins TRBV27 to TRBJ2-5, with 9 bases fitting TRBD2. This CDR3 has 14 amino acids. V gave up 6 bases and J gave up 3 bases; unmatched junction bases: 5. Germline V gene data show CDR1 as MNHEY and CDR2 as SMNVEV (reference sequence). CDR3: CASRRLAAKETQYF. The CDR3 bases are TGTGCCAGCAGGAGACTAGCGGCTAAAGAGACCCAGTACTTC.

This chain uses TRBV27 with TRBJ1-2; D perhaps matches TRBD1 (6 bases). CDR3 length equals 15 residues. Trimming removed 3 bases at V and 3 bases at J, with 14 bases between. The germline CDR1 and CDR2 sequences are MNHEY and SMNVEV (reference sequence). The CDR3 protein is CASSLVRGGDYGYTF. CDR3 coding DNA: TGTGCCAGCAGTTTGGTGCGAGGGGGGGACTATGGCTACACCTTC.

The rearrangement joins TRBV11-2 to TRBJ1-2; 9 nucleotides align to TRBD1. The CDR3 has 12 residues. The V gene's germline CDR1 is SGHAT and CDR2 FQNNGV. Trimming took 5 bases from V and 10 from J; bases not matched to a gene: 5. The CDR3 sequence: CASSPHRGHYTF. Here the CDR3 DNA reads TGTGCCAGCAGCCCCCACAGGGGGCACTACACCTTC.

The V gene is TRBV7-6, the J gene TRBJ1-3, with D unresolved. CDR1 and CDR2 (germline): SGHVS, FNYEAQ. The CDR3 has 15 amino acids. Trimming cost V 2 bases and J 1 base, with 9 bases left between them. CDR3 sequence: CASSLQWGSGNTIYF. In DNA, the CDR3 is TGTGCCAGCAGCTTACAATGGGGATCTGGAAACACCATATATTTT.

The chain combines TRBV3-1 (or the pseudogene TRBV3-2) with TRBJ1-5; D not resolved. The CDR3 runs to 12 residues. The germline gives CDR1 LGHDT, CDR2 YNNKEL (reference sequence). V was shortened by 4 bases and J by 5 bases, with 6 bases between the two germline ends. As DNA, the CDR3 is TGTGCCAGCAGCCGCGGGGATCAGCCCCAGCATTTT. Encoded protein: CASSRGDQPQHF.